The next 26 T cell receptor beta chains were all read from a single sample in a study of T cell changes during pregnancy in multiple sclerosis. Generated by immunoSEQ multiplex PCR, the TCRdb table keeps only in-frame clones and is missing some. The sample carries about 40,000 clones, 91% recorded once. This specimen was CD4+ T cells from peripheral blood mononuclear cells, taken in the third trimester of pregnancy. The origin of the receptors is a female donor in good health, enrolled as a control in a pregnancy study.

This clone was seen just once. In DNA form, the CDR3 reads TGTGCCAGCTCCTTGGGGGGGAGGGCGTACGAGCAGTACTTC. It specifies CASSLGGRAYEQYF. This chain joins TRBV7-2 and TRBJ2-7; 7 nucleotides agree with TRBD2. Germline V lookup: CDR1 SGHTA, CDR2 FQGNSA. J was trimmed by 4 bases and V by 8 bases; bases with no gene match: 11. The CDR3 extends over 14 amino acids.

This clone came up once. This chain uses TRBV30 with TRBJ2-5; the D gene is possibly TRBD2 (5 bases). The germline V gene encodes CDR1 GTSNPN and CDR2 SVGIG (reference sequence). Trimming removed 3 bases at V and 7 bases at J, with 18 bases between. The CDR3 loop spans 14 amino acids. In nucleotides, the CDR3 is TGTGCCTGGAGCGCGGCGCTCCGGGCGGGGACCCAGTACTTC. It codes for CAWSAALRAGTQYF.

The chain uses TRBV18 and TRBJ2-7; a possible D gene is TRBD2 (6 bases). Trimming left V 3 bases short and J 0 bases short, with 12 bases between. The germline V gene has CDR1 KGHSH and CDR2 LQKENI. The CDR3 consists of 15 residues. The chain's CDR3 is CASSPSGGASYEQYF. CDR3 nucleotide sequence: TGTGCCAGCTCACCCTCTGGCGGGGCCTCCTACGAGCAGTACTTC.

The gene calls are TRBV6-6 and TRBJ2-2; D remains ambiguous. The CDR3 has 15 amino acids. In germline, CDR1 is MNHNY, CDR2 SVGAGI (reference sequence). Trimming left V 2 bases short and J 1 base short, with 8 bases between. The CDR3 loop reads CASSYTEMNTGELFF. In nucleotides, the CDR3 is TGTGCCAGCAGTTACACAGAGATGAACACCGGGGAGCTGTTTTTT.

This clone was seen once. The V gene is TRBV28, the J gene TRBJ2-5; TRBD1 matches 7 bases. The CDR3 is made up of 16 amino acids. CDR1 and CDR2 (germline): MDHEN, SYDVKM. The junction had 9 bases not matched to a gene; V was cut back by 5 bases and J by 0 bases. The CDR3 DNA sequence: TGTGCCAGCAGTCCCACCGGGACAGCGAACCAAGAGACCCAGTACTTC. Amino acid sequence: CASSPTGTANQETQYF.

Worth noting for this clone: A read error may account for a junction end that differs from germline. V gene TRBV15 combines with J gene TRBJ1-2; 7 bases map to TRBD1. The CDR3 runs 14 residues. From germline, CDR1 is LNHNV and CDR2 YYDKDF (reference sequence). CDR3 sequence reads: CATSRAGEGAGLVF. The CDR3 DNA sequence: TGTGCCACCAGCAGAGCGGGTGAGGGGGCAGGGCTCGTCTTC.

This chain joins TRBV18 and TRBJ1-5, with a possible D match to TRBD1 (6 bases). In germline, CDR1 is KGHSH, CDR2 LQKENI. V was shortened by 3 bases and J by 1 base, with 10 bases between the two germline ends. There are 15 residues in the CDR3. The CDR3 loop reads CASSPSGQSNQPQHF. The CDR3 nucleotides are TGTGCCAGCTCACCCTCCGGACAGAGCAATCAGCCCCAGCATTTT.

The chain links TRBV7-3 to TRBJ2-1, with 12 bases lining up with TRBD2. Germline CDR1 reads SGHTA; CDR2 reads FQGTGA. There are 17 residues in the CDR3. The trim removed 2 bases at V and 15 bases at J, leaving 17 bases unmatched. CDR3 protein: CASSLVSFLAGGETSFF. The CDR3 DNA reads as TGTGCCAGCAGCTTAGTGTCATTTCTAGCGGGGGGGGAGACCTCGTTCTTC. The full variable domain, in which reference TRBV7-3 and TRBJ2-1 provide the parts outside the CDR3, is GAGVSQTPSNKVTEKGKYVELRCDPISGHTALYWYRQSLGQGPEFLIYFQGTGAADDSGLPNDRFFAVRPEGSVSTLKIQRTERGDSAVYLCASSLVSFLAGGETSFFGPGTRLTVL.

The chain joins TRBV7-2 to TRBJ2-7, with D perhaps TRBD2 (7 bases). CDR1 SGHTA and CDR2 FQGNSA come from the germline V gene. With 8 bases removed from V and 6 bases from J, the gap between germline ends came to 17 bases. The CDR3 has 13 amino acids. The CDR3 here is CASGGAGVSEQYF. CDR3 DNA sequence: TGTGCCAGCGGGGGGGCAGGGGTGTCCGAGCAGTACTTC.

V is TRBV5-1 and J is TRBJ1-3; 10 bases agree with TRBD1. Germline CDR1 is SGHRS and CDR2 is YFSETQ. The ends lost 4 bases at V and 4 bases at J; junction bases unmatched: 5. The CDR3 has 15 residues. The DNA for the CDR3 is TGCGCCAGCAGCGCCCGGACAGGGGGAGGAAACACCATATATTTT. Translated: CASSARTGGGNTIYF.

V gene TRBV29-1 combines with J gene TRBJ1-1; D ambiguous. V gave up 0 bases and J gave up 1 base, with 15 bases separating them. Per the germline V gene, CDR1 is SQVTM and CDR2 is ANQGSEA. The CDR3 is made up of 16 amino acids. The CDR3 loop reads CSVEDPRRSKNTEAFF. The CDR3 DNA sequence: TGCAGCGTTGAAGATCCGAGGCGAAGTAAGAACACTGAAGCTTTCTTT.

The rearrangement links TRBV6-4 to TRBJ2-1; maybe TRBD1 (6 bases). Trimming shortened V by 3 bases and J by 2 bases, and 14 bases separated the two germline ends. Germline CDR1 is MRHNA and CDR2 is SNTAGT. The CDR3 spans 16 residues. CDR3 sequence: CASSEFVQGPYNEQFF. For the CDR3, the DNA is TGTGCCAGCAGTGAGTTCGTACAGGGACCCTACAATGAGCAGTTCTTC.

V usage is TRBV5-1 and J usage is TRBJ2-2; TRBD1 matches at 7 bases. The CDR3 contains 16 residues. Germline-derived CDR1 and CDR2 are SGHRS and YFSETQ. Trimming cost V 2 bases and J 4 bases; bases outside gene matches: 8. This CDR3 is CASSFSGTVSTGELFF. The CDR3 DNA follows: TGCGCCAGCAGCTTCTCCGGGACAGTAAGCACCGGGGAGCTGTTTTTT.

This clone was found once. The V gene is TRBV30, the J gene TRBJ2-7, with 10 bases lining up with TRBD2. CDR1 and CDR2 from the germline V gene are GTSNPN and SVGIG (reference sequence). J was trimmed by 2 bases and V by 2 bases; bases with no gene match: 3. The CDR3 is 14 amino acids. CDR3 nucleotides: TGTGCCTGGAGTAGCGGGAGGGCCACCTACGAGCAGTACTTC. Protein product: CAWSSGRATYEQYF.

V usage is TRBV29-1 and J usage is TRBJ1-2; D is undetermined. The V gene's germline CDR1 is SQVTM and CDR2 ANQGSEA. CDR3 length: 12 residues. Trimming shortened V by 7 bases and J by 1 base, and 10 bases separated the two germline ends. In nucleotides, the CDR3 is TGCAGCGCAGCAGGAGGTAACTATGGCTACACCTTC. This gives the protein CSAAGGNYGYTF.

The CDR3 protein is CASSQEWSRPGANVLTF. The CDR3 bases are TGCGCCAGCAGCCAAGAATGGAGCCGCCCCGGGGCCAACGTCCTGACTTTC. This chain joins TRBV4-3 and TRBJ2-6, with D hard to call. CDR1 LGHNA and CDR2 YSLEER come from the germline V gene. This CDR3 is 17 amino acids long. Trimming pared 0 bases from V and 4 bases from J, leaving 13 bases between.

The chain carries TRBV30 and TRBJ2-1; a weak D match, TRBD2 (6 bases). Deletions cut 3 bases from V and 6 bases from J, with 18 bases between. This CDR3 has 15 residues. Germline V lookup: CDR1 GTSNPN, CDR2 SVGIG (reference sequence). CDR3 loop: CAWRFTSRIANEQFF. The CDR3 bases are TGTGCCTGGAGATTCACTAGCAGGATCGCCAATGAGCAGTTCTTC.

The chain links TRBV7-2 to TRBJ2-3; D is undetermined. This CDR3 has 15 amino acids. Deletions cut 4 bases from V and 5 bases from J, with 16 bases between. Germline loops: CDR1 SGHTA, CDR2 FQGNSA. The CDR3 DNA sequence: TGTGCCAGCAGCTCCGGCGACACGGTGGGAGATACGCAGTATTTT. As protein: CASSSGDTVGDTQYF.

The J gene is TRBJ2-3, the V gene TRBV14, with 9 bases matching TRBD2. Unmatched junction bases numbered 7, after V lost 7 bases and J lost 5 bases. CDR1 and CDR2 (germline): SGHDN, FVKESK. The CDR3 length is 14 residues. CDR3 region: CASKERGARDTQYF. The CDR3 coding sequence is TGTGCCAGCAAAGAGCGGGGGGCCAGAGATACGCAGTATTTT.

This chain uses TRBV6-6 with TRBJ2-7, with TRBD2 identical over 12 bases. Unmatched junction bases numbered 7, after V lost 2 bases and J lost 5 bases. CDR1 is MNHNY, CDR2 SVGAGI, per germline (reference sequence). The CDR3 runs to 16 residues. The CDR3 spells CASSYTTSGRIHEQYF. Here the CDR3 DNA reads TGTGCCAGCAGTTACACCACTAGCGGGAGGATCCACGAGCAGTACTTC.

The V call is TRBV6-6, the J call TRBJ2-1; the match to TRBD2 covers 10 bases. V gave up 4 bases and J gave up 8 bases; unmatched junction bases: 8. CDR1 is MNHNY and CDR2 is SVGAGI in the germline V gene (reference sequence). This CDR3 has 15 amino acids. This chain's CDR3 is CASSSGLARGDEQFF. CDR3 sequence (DNA): TGTGCCAGCAGTTCGGGACTAGCGAGGGGCGATGAGCAGTTCTTC.

The chain combines TRBV28 with TRBJ2-7; D gene ambiguous. CDR1 is MDHEN, CDR2 SYDVKM, per germline. CDR3 length equals 11 residues. Trimming cost V 8 bases and J 4 bases, with 9 bases left between them. The CDR3 coding sequence is TGTGCCAGCGAGCGTCGATACGAGCAGTACTTC. This encodes CASERRYEQYF.

This clone was recorded only once. V and J are TRBV28 and TRBJ2-7; a possible D gene is TRBD2 (6 bases). V was pared by 3 bases and J by 5 bases, with 11 bases between. CDR1 is MDHEN and CDR2 is SYDVKM in the germline V gene. This CDR3 is built from 13 residues. Here the CDR3 reads CASSFGGGNEQYF. CDR3 coding DNA: TGTGCCAGCAGTTTCGGGGGTGGCAACGAGCAGTACTTC.

This chain uses TRBV6-4 with TRBJ1-4, with D possibly TRBD1 on 5 matching bases. Germline-derived CDR1 and CDR2 are MRHNA and SNTAGT. The germline V and J ends were trimmed by 6 bases and 3 bases, with 14 bases remaining between them. There are 15 residues in the CDR3. CDR3 DNA sequence: TGTGCCAGCAGCGCTCAGGGTTCGGCTAATGAAAAACTGTTTTTT. Residues: CASSAQGSANEKLFF.

V and J are TRBV10-3 and TRBJ2-1, with 10 bases fitting TRBD2. CDR3 length: 15 amino acids. V lost 9 bases to trimming and J lost 8 bases; unmatched junction nucleotides: 13. Germline loops: CDR1 ENHRY, CDR2 SYGVKD. This CDR3 is CAISFSLAGKHEQFF. The CDR3 DNA reads TGTGCCATTTCGTTTTCACTAGCGGGGAAGCATGAGCAGTTCTTC.

The CDR3 spells CASSPPPAWTEETQYF. The CDR3 DNA sequence: TGTGCCAGCTCACCACCACCCGCCTGGACAGAAGAGACCCAGTACTTC. The chain is built from TRBV18 and TRBJ2-5, with D perhaps matching TRBD1 (6 bases). Trimming took 0 bases from V and 3 from J, leaving 14 bases between them. The CDR3 contains 16 residues. Germline-derived CDR1 and CDR2 are KGHSH and LQKENI.